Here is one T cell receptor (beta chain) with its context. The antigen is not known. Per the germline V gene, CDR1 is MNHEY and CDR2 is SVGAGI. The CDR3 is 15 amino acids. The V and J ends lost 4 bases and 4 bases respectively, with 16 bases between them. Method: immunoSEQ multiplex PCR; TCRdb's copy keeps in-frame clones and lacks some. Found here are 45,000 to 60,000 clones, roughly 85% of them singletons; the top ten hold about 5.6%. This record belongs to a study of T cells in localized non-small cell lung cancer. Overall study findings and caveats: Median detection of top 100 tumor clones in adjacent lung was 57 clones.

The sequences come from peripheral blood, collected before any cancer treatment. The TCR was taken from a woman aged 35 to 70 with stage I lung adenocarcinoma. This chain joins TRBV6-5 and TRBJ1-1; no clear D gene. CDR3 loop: CASSSYGPMGTEAFF. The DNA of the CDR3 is TGTGCCAGCAGTTCCTACGGGCCGATGGGCACTGAAGCTTTCTTT.